The sequence of this T cell receptor (beta chain) was determined in a study of Graves' ophthalmopathy and Graves' hyperthyroidism. Germline CDR1 is ENHRY and CDR2 is SYGVKD. The CDR3 sequence is 15 residues long. CDR3 regions of TCR beta were amplified from RNA transcripts. HTBI primers served in a first-round RT-PCR, which a second-round multiplex PCR followed. Each CDR3 protein is one row after TCRdb ran MiXCR on the multiplex PCR reads. The sample records about 740,000 distinct CDR3 sequences, approximately 40% being singletons. A note on this clonotype: An end of the junction differs from the germline gene, which may be a read error.

The chain has TRBV10-3 and TRBJ2-7, with 7 bases matching TRBD2. This sequence originates from an adult man with Graves' ophthalmopathy. The specimen sequenced was peripheral blood. CDR3 sequence: CASSWLASGSYEQYF. The CDR3 DNA reads TGTGCCAGCAGTTGGTTGGCTAGCGGATCCTACGAGCAGTACTTC.